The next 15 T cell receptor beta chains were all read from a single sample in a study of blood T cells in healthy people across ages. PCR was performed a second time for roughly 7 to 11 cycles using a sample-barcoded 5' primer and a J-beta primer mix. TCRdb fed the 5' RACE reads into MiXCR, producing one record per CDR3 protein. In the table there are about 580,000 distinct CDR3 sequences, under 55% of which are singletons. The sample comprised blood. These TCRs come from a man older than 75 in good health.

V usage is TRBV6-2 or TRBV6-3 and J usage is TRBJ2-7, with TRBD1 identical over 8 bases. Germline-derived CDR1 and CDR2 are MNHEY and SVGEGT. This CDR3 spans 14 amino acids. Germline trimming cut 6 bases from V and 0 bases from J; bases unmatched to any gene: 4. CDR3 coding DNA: TGTGCCAGCAGATTAACAGGGGGCTCCTACGAGCAGTACTTC. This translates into CASRLTGGSYEQYF.

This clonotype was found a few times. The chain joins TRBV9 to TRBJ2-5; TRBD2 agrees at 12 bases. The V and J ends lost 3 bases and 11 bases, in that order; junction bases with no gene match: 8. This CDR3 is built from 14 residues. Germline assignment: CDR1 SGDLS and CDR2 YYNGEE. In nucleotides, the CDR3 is TGTGCCAGCAGCGCGATGACTAGCGGGGGAGAGCAGTACTTC. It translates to CASSAMTSGGEQYF.

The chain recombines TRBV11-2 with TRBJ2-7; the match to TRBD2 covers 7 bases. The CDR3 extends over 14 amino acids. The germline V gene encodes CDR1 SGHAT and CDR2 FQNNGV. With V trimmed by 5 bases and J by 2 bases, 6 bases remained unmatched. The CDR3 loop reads CASSRGGGTYEQYF. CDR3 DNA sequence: TGTGCCAGCAGCCGTGGCGGGGGAACCTACGAGCAGTACTTC.

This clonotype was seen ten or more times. The CDR3 sequence is CASSDPMNTEAFF. For the CDR3, the DNA is TGTGCCAGCAGTGACCCGATGAACACTGAAGCTTTCTTT. The chain joins TRBV6-6 to TRBJ1-1; unclear D gene. Trimming left V 5 bases short and J 0 bases short, with 7 bases between. Germline V CDR1 and CDR2: MNHNY, SVGAGI (reference sequence). CDR3 length equals 13 residues.

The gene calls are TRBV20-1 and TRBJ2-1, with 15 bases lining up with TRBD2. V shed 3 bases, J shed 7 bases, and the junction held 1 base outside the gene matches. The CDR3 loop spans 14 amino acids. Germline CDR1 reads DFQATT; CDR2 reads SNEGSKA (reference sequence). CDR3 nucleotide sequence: TGCAGTGCTAGGGGGACTAGCGGGAGGAATGAGCAGTTCTTC. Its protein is CSARGTSGRNEQFF.

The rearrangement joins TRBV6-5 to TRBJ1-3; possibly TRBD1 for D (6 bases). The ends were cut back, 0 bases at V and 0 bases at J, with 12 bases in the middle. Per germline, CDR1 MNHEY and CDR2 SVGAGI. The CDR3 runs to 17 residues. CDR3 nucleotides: TGTGCCAGCAGTTACTCGGGGCAGGGGAGCTCTGGAAACACCATATATTTT. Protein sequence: CASSYSGQGSSGNTIYF.

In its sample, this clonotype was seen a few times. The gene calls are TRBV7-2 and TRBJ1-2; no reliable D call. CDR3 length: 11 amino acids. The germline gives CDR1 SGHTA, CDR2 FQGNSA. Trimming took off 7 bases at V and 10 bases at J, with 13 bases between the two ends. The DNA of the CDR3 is TGTGCCAGCACCCCTTCGGAGGTCTACACCTTC. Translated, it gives CASTPSEVYTF.

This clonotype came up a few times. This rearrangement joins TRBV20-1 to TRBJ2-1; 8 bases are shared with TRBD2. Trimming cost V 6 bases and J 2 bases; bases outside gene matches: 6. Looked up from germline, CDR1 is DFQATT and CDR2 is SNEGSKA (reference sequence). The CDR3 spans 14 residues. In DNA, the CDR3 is TGCAGTGCCCCCAGCGGGAGAGCCTACAATGAGCAGTTCTTC. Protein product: CSAPSGRAYNEQFF.

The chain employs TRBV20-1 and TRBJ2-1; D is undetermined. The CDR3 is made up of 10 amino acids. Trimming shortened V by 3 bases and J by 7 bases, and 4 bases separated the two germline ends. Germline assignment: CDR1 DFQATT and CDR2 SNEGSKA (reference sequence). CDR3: CSARLNEQFF. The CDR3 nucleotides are TGCAGTGCTAGGTTGAATGAGCAGTTCTTC.

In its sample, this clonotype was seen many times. For the CDR3, the DNA is TGTGCCAGCAGCCCCCAGACCTACGAGCAGTACTTC. Translation gives CASSPQTYEQYF. The chain has TRBV7-9 and TRBJ2-7; D is unclear. CDR3 length: 12 amino acids. Germline assignment: CDR1 SEHNR and CDR2 FQNEAQ (reference sequence). V was trimmed by 5 bases and J by 2 bases, leaving 7 bases between them.

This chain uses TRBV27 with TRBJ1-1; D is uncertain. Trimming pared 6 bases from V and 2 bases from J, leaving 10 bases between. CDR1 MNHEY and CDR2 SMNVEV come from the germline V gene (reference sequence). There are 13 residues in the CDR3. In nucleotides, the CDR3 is TGTGCCAGCAGGCGTCTGCTAAACACTGAAGCTTTCTTT. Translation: CASRRLLNTEAFF.

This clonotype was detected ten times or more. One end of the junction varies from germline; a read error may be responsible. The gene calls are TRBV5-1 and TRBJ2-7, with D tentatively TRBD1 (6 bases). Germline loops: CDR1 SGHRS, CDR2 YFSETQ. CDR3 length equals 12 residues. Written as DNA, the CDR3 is TGTGCCAGCAGCCGGACAGACTACGAGCAGTACTTC. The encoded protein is CASSRTDYEQYF.

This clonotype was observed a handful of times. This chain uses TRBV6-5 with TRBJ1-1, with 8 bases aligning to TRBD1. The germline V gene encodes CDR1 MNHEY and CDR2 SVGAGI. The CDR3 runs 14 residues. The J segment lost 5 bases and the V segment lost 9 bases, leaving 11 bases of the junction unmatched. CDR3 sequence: CASQDRASGTEAFF. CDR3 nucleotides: TGTGCCAGTCAGGACAGGGCGTCTGGGACTGAAGCTTTCTTT.

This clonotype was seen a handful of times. The CDR3 sequence: CASRRQGEAFF. The CDR3 nucleotides read TGTGCCAGCAGGCGACAGGGAGAAGCTTTCTTT. This chain links TRBV2 with TRBJ1-1; TRBD1 matches 7 bases. The junction had 3 bases not matched to a gene; V was cut back by 6 bases and J by 8 bases. CDR1 and CDR2 from the germline V gene are SNHLY and FYNNEI. This CDR3 contains 11 residues. Supplemented by reference TRBV2 and TRBJ1-1, the full variable domain reads EPEVTQTPSHQVTQMGQEVILRCVPISNHLYFYWYRQILGQKVEFLVSFYNNEISEKSEIFDDQFSVERPDGSNFTLKIRSTKLEDSAMYFCASRRQGEAFFGQGTRLTVV.

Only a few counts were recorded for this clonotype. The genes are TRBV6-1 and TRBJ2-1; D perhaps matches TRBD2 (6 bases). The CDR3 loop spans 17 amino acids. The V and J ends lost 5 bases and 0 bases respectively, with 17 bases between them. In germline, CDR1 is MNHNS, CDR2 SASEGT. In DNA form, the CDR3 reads TGTGCCAGCAGTAAGGCCCCTGGAGCGGGCTCCTACAATGAGCAGTTCTTC. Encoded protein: CASSKAPGAGSYNEQFF.